A single sample gave rise to the 7 T cell receptor beta chains below, sequenced in a study of beta chain features in type 1 diabetes. The entirety of the isolated RNA underwent reverse transcription, so expressed TCRB transcripts were sequenced. Sequenced by immunoSEQ multiplex PCR; TCRdb stores in-frame clones only, minus some. The sample consists of around 170,000 clones, approximately 9.1% of them appearing once. No antigen is known for these receptors. Notes on the study in general: Shortening that was moderate but significant affected the TCRB CDR3s of Type 1 diabetes patients in all four CD4+ subsets.

Sequencing was carried out using central memory CD4+ T cells from blood. These receptors were collected from a woman in her twenties or thirties with type 1 diabetes.

This clone has only a few counts. The CDR3 DNA is TGTGCCAGCAGCCAAGAACGGGAGCAAGATACGCAGTATTTT. This encodes CASSQEREQDTQYF. The genes are TRBV7-3 and TRBJ2-3; a weak D match, TRBD2 (6 bases). The V and J ends lost 5 bases and 5 bases respectively, with 14 bases between them. This CDR3 has 14 residues. Germline CDR1 reads SGHTA; CDR2 reads FQGTGA.

The chain couples TRBV7-9 to TRBJ2-7, with 8 nucleotides matching TRBD2. CDR1 is SEHNR, CDR2 FQNEAQ, per germline (reference sequence). The CDR3 extends over 15 amino acids. J lost 7 bases, V lost 5 bases, and 13 bases had no gene match. CDR3 DNA: TGTGCCAGCAGCCCTTGGACTAGCCAGCTGTGGGAGCAGTACTTC. Its protein product is CASSPWTSQLWEQYF.

V and J are TRBV27 and TRBJ2-7; D ambiguous. The CDR3 has 11 amino acids. Per the germline V gene, CDR1 is MNHEY and CDR2 is SMNVEV (reference sequence). Deletions cut 4 bases from V and 10 bases from J, with 11 bases between. The DNA of the CDR3 is TGTGCCAGCAGTTCCCAACTCGTCCAGTACTTC. Protein product: CASSSQLVQYF.

In DNA form, the CDR3 reads TGCGCCAGCAGCCCACGGGCTAGCGGGAGTGGGGACGAGCAGTACTTC. This codes for CASSPRASGSGDEQYF. This chain joins TRBV5-1 and TRBJ2-7, with 10 bases matching TRBD2. Germline trimming cut 4 bases from V and 5 bases from J; bases unmatched to any gene: 12. The CDR3 has 16 amino acids. Germline V CDR1 and CDR2: SGHRS, YFSETQ.

In its sample, this clone was seen a few times. The chain carries TRBV7-9 and TRBJ2-2; weak D call: TRBD1 (5 bases). The CDR3 has 15 residues. V lost 2 bases and J 3 bases, leaving 10 bases between the germline ends. The germline V gene has CDR1 SEHNR and CDR2 FQNEAQ (reference sequence). The CDR3 is CASSLRGGYTGELFF. CDR3 nucleotide sequence: TGTGCCAGCAGCTTAAGGGGCGGTTACACCGGGGAGCTGTTTTTT.

Ten or more counts support this clone. The CDR3 sequence: CASSFGTGGGQDGYTF. In DNA, the CDR3 is TGCGCCAGCAGCTTTGGTACAGGGGGCGGCCAGGATGGCTACACCTTC. The V call is TRBV5-1, the J call TRBJ1-2; 9 bases are shared with TRBD1. V trimming: 2 bases; J trimming: 6 bases; junction bases outside the gene matches: 11. This CDR3 has 16 amino acids. CDR1 SGHRS and CDR2 YFSETQ come from the germline V gene.

This clone occurred a few times. The V and J genes are TRBV30 and TRBJ2-2; tentative D call: TRBD1 (5 bases). Per the germline V gene, CDR1 is GTSNPN and CDR2 is SVGIG (reference sequence). This CDR3 spans 12 amino acids. The ends were cut back, 3 bases at V and 8 bases at J, with 10 bases in the middle. The CDR3: CAWRVTVGELFF. The CDR3 bases are TGTGCCTGGAGAGTGACAGTTGGGGAGCTGTTTTTT. Combining the CDR3 with reference TRBV30 and TRBJ2-2 gives the whole variable domain SQTIHQWPATLVQPVGSPLSLECTVEGTSNPNLYWYRQAAGRGLQLLFYSVGIGQISSEVPQNLSASRPQDRQFILSSKKLLLSDSGFYLCAWRVTVGELFFGEGSRLTVL.